This T cell receptor (beta chain) was captured by sequencing in a study of human T cells and chemical hapten exposure. Study details: Sensitizing treatment utilized 2% DPC over a 2 cm by 2 cm portion of upper inner arm skin. Scalp application of diphenylcyclopropenone was performed weekly in patients across the entire approximately 24-week study. Chiefly female patients presented with alopecia areata, totalis or universalis. Per-sample variation in TCR yield stemmed mainly from small pooled library volume differences.

Per the germline V gene, CDR1 is MNHEY and CDR2 is SVGEGT. V was shortened by 5 bases and J by 3 bases, with 19 bases between the two germline ends. The CDR3 extends over 16 amino acids. MiXCR, applied by TCRdb to the RACE reads, yields one record per CDR3 protein. This table has 100,000 to 150,000 distinct CDR3 sequences, roughly 15% appearing once. Time point defined: patch test 1, 2 weeks after DPC sensitization. This sample's treatment: therapeutic diphenylcyclopropenone sensitization with weekly scalp DPC. The rearrangement joins TRBV6-2 or TRBV6-3 to TRBJ1-1; D not certain. The TCR comes from a man younger than 35 with alopecia areata. Some clones in this sample may be carry-over from other donors' samples. Sequencing used whole blood, obtained in connection with sensitization to the hapten diphenylcyclopropenone (DPC). The CDR3 loop is CASSSSWTPGDTEAFF. The CDR3 coding sequence is TGTGCCAGCAGTAGCTCCTGGACCCCCGGGGACACTGAAGCTTTCTTT.